The following is a TCR beta chain sequence with its context. The ends lost 6 bases at V and 5 bases at J; junction bases unmatched: 6. CDR1 is SQVTM and CDR2 is ANQGSEA in the germline V gene. This CDR3 spans 12 amino acids. Participant age was roughly 18 to 95 years, and participants resided in fewer than 30 US areas. Cohorts were determined from participant-reported clinical history. The sample is drawn from a study of blood T cell repertoires in COVID-19. About the study: Material from acute and convalescent COVID-19 was sourced from the United States, Italy and Spain.

Clones were read by immunoSEQ multiplex PCR, and TCRdb kept only the in-frame ones, dropping some. The data show hundreds of thousands of clones, almost 90% seen once. The V call is TRBV29-1, the J call TRBJ2-5; 7 nucleotides agree with TRBD1. The material sequenced was PBMCs or T cells enriched from blood (not recorded which). The clonotype was recovered from a woman aged 18-30 years with acute COVID-19. CDR3 loop: CSVNRGRETQYF. The CDR3 nucleotides read TGCAGCGTGAACAGGGGCCGTGAGACCCAGTACTTC.